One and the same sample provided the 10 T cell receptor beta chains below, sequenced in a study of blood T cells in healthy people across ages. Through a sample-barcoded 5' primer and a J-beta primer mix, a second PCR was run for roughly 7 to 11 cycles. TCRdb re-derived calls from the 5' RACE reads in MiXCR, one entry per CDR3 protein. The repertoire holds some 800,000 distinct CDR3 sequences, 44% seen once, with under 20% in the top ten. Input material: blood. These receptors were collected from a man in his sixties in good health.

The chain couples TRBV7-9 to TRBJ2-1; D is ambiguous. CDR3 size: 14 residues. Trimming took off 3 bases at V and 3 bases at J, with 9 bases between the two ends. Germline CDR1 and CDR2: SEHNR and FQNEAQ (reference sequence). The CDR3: CASSFREHYNEQFF. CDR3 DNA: TGTGCCAGCAGCTTCCGCGAGCACTACAATGAGCAGTTCTTC.

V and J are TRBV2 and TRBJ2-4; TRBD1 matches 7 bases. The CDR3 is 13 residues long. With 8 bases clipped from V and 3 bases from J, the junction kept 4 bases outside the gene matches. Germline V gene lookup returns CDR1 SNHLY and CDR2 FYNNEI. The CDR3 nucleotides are TGTGCCAGCGAAGGGGACAGCAAAAACATTCAGTACTTC. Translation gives CASEGDSKNIQYF.

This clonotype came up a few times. The CDR3 reads CSASPIPSGGRYNEQFF. The CDR3 bases are TGCAGTGCTAGCCCCATACCGAGCGGGGGGCGGTACAATGAGCAGTTCTTC. The chain couples TRBV20-1 to TRBJ2-1; 9 positions match TRBD2. The ends lost 3 bases at V and 4 bases at J; junction bases unmatched: 13. The CDR3 runs to 17 residues. Germline loops: CDR1 DFQATT, CDR2 SNEGSKA (reference sequence).

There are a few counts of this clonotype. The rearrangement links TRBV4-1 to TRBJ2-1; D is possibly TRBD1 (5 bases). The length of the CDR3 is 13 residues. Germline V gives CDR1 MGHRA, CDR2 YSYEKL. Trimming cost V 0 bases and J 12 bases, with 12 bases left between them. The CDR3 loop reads CASSQDRALGQFF. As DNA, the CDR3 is TGCGCCAGCAGCCAAGACAGGGCCCTTGGGCAGTTCTTC.

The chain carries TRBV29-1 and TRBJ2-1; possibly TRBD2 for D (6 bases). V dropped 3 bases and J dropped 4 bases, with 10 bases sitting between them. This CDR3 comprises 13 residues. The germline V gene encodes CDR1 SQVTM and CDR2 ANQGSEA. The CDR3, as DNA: TGCAGCGTTGAGGATCGGGGGTACAATGAGCAGTTCTTC. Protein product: CSVEDRGYNEQFF.

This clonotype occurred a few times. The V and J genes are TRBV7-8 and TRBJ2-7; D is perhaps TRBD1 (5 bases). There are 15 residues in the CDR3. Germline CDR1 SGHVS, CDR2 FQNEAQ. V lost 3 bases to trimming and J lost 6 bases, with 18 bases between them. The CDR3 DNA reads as TGTGCCAGCAGCTTCTCGGTATCAGGGCCCTTCGAGCAGTACTTC. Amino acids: CASSFSVSGPFEQYF.

The CDR3 spells CASSYRTGSNGYTF. As DNA, the CDR3 is TGTGCCAGCAGTTATCGAACAGGAAGCAATGGCTACACCTTC. This sequence joins TRBV6-2 or TRBV6-3 and TRBJ1-2, with TRBD1 as a possible D gene (5 bases). V lost 3 bases, J lost 6 bases, and 14 bases lay in between. There are 14 residues in the CDR3. Germline V gene data show CDR1 as MNHEY and CDR2 as SVGEGT.

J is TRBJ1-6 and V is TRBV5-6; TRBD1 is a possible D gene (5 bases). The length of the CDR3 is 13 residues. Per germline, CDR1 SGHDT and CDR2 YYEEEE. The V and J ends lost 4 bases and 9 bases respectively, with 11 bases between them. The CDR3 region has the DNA TGTGCCAGCAGCCCGGGGCGAGGTTCACCCCTCCACTTT. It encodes CASSPGRGSPLHF.

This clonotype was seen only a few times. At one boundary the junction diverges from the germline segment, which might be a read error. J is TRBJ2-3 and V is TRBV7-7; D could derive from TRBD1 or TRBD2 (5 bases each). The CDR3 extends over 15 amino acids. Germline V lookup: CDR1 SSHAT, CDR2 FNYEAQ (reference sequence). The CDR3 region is CASSQGTGNTDTQYF. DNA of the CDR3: TGTGCTAGCAGCCAAGGGACGGGAAACACAGATACGCAGTATTTT.

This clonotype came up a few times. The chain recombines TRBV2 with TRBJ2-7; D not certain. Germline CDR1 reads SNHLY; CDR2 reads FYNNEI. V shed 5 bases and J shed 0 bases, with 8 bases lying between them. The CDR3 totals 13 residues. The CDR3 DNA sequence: TGTGCCAGCAGTAGGTGGAGCTCCTACGAGCAGTACTTC. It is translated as CASSRWSSYEQYF.